The 20 T cell receptor beta chains presented below share a single source sample, sequenced in a study of blood T cell repertoires in COVID-19. Profiled with immunoSEQ multiplex PCR; TCRdb holds only in-frame clones, not every one. The data show some 360,000 clones, with 70% to 90% seen just once and roughly 2% held by the top ten. The sample consisted of peripheral blood. The receptor set was obtained from a woman between 55 and 75 years old with COVID-19, enrolled during active disease.

The chain couples TRBV5-6 to TRBJ2-3; 9 nucleotides align to TRBD2. Germline CDR1 SGHDT, CDR2 YYEEEE. The length of the CDR3 is 16 residues. V shed 5 bases and J 6 bases; nucleotides not matched to a gene: 13. CDR3 sequence reads: CASSSGTSWQVDTQYF. For the CDR3, the DNA is TGTGCCAGCAGTTCGGGGACTAGCTGGCAAGTGGATACGCAGTATTTT. Looking up the rest from reference TRBV5-6 and TRBJ2-3 gives the full variable domain: DAGVTQSPTHLIKTRGQQVTLRCSPKSGHDTVSWYQQALGQGPQFIFQYYEEEERQRGNFPDRFSGHQFPNYSSELNVNALLLGDSALYLCASSSGTSWQVDTQYFGPGTRLTVL.

The genes are TRBV3-1 (or the pseudogene TRBV3-2) and TRBJ2-1, with D unresolved. The CDR3 is 14 residues long. Germline V lookup: CDR1 LGHDT, CDR2 YNNKEL (reference sequence). Trimming removed 4 bases at V and 5 bases at J, with 12 bases between. The CDR3 DNA sequence: TGTGCCAGCAGCCTCACGGTCCCGAACAATGAGCAGTTCTTC. Translated, it gives CASSLTVPNNEQFF.

V is TRBV24-1 and J is TRBJ1-1; 7 bases agree with TRBD1. The V gene end was trimmed by 3 bases and the J gene end by 8 bases; junction bases not matched to a gene: 8. The CDR3 is 14 amino acids. Germline V CDR1 and CDR2: KGHDR, SFDVKD. CDR3 DNA: TGTGCCACCAGTGATCCTCGACAGGGACCAGAAGCTTTCTTT. It translates to CATSDPRQGPEAFF.

The chain has TRBV2 and TRBJ2-3; TRBD1 might be the D (6 bases). Germline CDR1 SNHLY, CDR2 FYNNEI. The CDR3 extends over 15 amino acids. The V end was cut by 2 bases, the J end by 2 bases, with 11 bases between. CDR3 sequence (DNA): TGTGCCAGCAGTGAAAGGACAGCAATCACAGATACGCAGTATTTT. Amino acids: CASSERTAITDTQYF.

The V call is TRBV10-3, the J call TRBJ1-2, with 9 bases aligning to TRBD1. The CDR3 totals 15 residues. With 7 bases clipped from V and 3 bases from J, the junction kept 9 bases outside the gene matches. Germline CDR1 is ENHRY and CDR2 is SYGVKD. CDR3 amino acids: CAITEPGQGDYGYTF. For the CDR3, the DNA is TGTGCCATCACCGAGCCGGGACAGGGAGACTATGGCTACACCTTC.

V gene TRBV28 combines with J gene TRBJ1-2; TRBD1 aligns across 11 bases. The CDR3 loop spans 15 amino acids. J was trimmed by 1 base and V by 6 bases; bases with no gene match: 4. The V gene's germline CDR1 is MDHEN and CDR2 SYDVKM. The CDR3 loop reads CASSSGTGGNYGYTF. The CDR3 region has the DNA TGTGCCAGCAGCTCCGGGACAGGGGGTAACTATGGCTACACCTTC.

V gene TRBV19 combines with J gene TRBJ1-5; D ambiguous. CDR1 is LNHDA and CDR2 is SQIVND in the germline V gene (reference sequence). The CDR3 is 13 amino acids. The V gene lost 8 bases and the J gene lost 4 bases, with 12 bases spanning the gap. In nucleotides, the CDR3 is TGTGCCAGTCGACCCCCGGGGAATCAGCCCCAGCATTTT. It encodes CASRPPGNQPQHF.

V is TRBV18 and J is TRBJ2-3; 10 nucleotides line up with TRBD2. J gave up 4 bases and V 4 bases, and 5 bases lay outside the gene matches. The length of the CDR3 is 15 residues. CDR1 and CDR2 from the germline V gene are KGHSH and LQKENI. The CDR3, as DNA: TGTGCCAGCTCACTTACTAGCGGGGTATCAGATACGCAGTATTTT. It is translated as CASSLTSGVSDTQYF.

V usage is TRBV11-2 and J usage is TRBJ1-3; D uncertain. Germline CDR1 SGHAT, CDR2 FQNNGV. V lost 5 bases and J lost 4, with 9 bases in between. CDR3 size: 13 residues. The CDR3 DNA follows: TGTGCCAGCAGCGCCAAACAGGGAAACACCATATATTTT. This codes for CASSAKQGNTIYF.

This rearrangement joins TRBV6-6 to TRBJ1-1, with D tentatively TRBD1 (5 bases). Germline lookup yields CDR1 MNHNY and CDR2 SVGAGI (reference sequence). Trimming removed 6 bases at V and 1 base at J, with 9 bases between. The CDR3 extends over 13 amino acids. CDR3 DNA sequence: TGTGCCAGCAGGCTACAGGAGAACACTGAAGCTTTCTTT. Translated, it gives CASRLQENTEAFF.

J is TRBJ2-7 and V is TRBV7-9, with D unresolved. Germline values: CDR1 SEHNR, CDR2 FQNEAQ (reference sequence). The CDR3 totals 12 residues. V lost 6 bases, J lost 5 bases, and 11 bases lay in between. The CDR3 DNA sequence: TGTGCCAGCAGTCTAATTAGCCACGAGCAGTACTTC. It yields the protein CASSLISHEQYF. Full variable domain (missing parts from reference TRBV7-9 and TRBJ2-7): DTGVSQNPRHKITKRGQNVTFRCDPISEHNRLYWYRQTLGQGPEFLTYFQNEAQLEKSRLLSDRFSAERPKGSFSTLEIQRTEQGDSAMYLCASSLISHEQYFGPGTRLTVT.

The rearrangement joins TRBV19 to TRBJ1-4; 7 bases fit TRBD1. J was trimmed by 5 bases and V by 5 bases; bases with no gene match: 5. The CDR3 totals 14 residues. The germline V gene encodes CDR1 LNHDA and CDR2 SQIVND (reference sequence). The CDR3, as DNA: TGTGCCAGTAGTGAACAGGGGATCAATGAAAAACTGTTTTTT. It encodes CASSEQGINEKLFF. Supplemented by reference TRBV19 and TRBJ1-4, the full variable domain reads DGGITQSPKYLFRKEGQNVTLSCEQNLNHDAMYWYRQDPGQGLRLIYYSQIVNDFQKGDIAEGYSVSREKKESFPLTVTSAQKNPTAFYLCASSEQGINEKLFFGSGTQLSVL.

This clone showed up just once. This rearrangement joins TRBV7-2 to TRBJ1-2; 9 nucleotides agree with TRBD1. V lost 7 bases to trimming and J lost 4 bases; unmatched junction nucleotides: 16. Germline V gene sequence: CDR1 SGHTA, CDR2 FQGNSA. The CDR3 spans 17 residues. In DNA form, the CDR3 reads TGTGCCAGCATAAACTCCGGGACAGGGCGCACCTTCTATGGCTACACCTTC. This gives the protein CASINSGTGRTFYGYTF.

The gene calls are TRBV3-1 (or the pseudogene TRBV3-2) and TRBJ2-1; TRBD1 matches at 8 bases. The germline V gene has CDR1 LGHDT and CDR2 YNNKEL (reference sequence). J was trimmed by 10 bases and V by 7 bases; bases with no gene match: 9. The CDR3 length is 13 residues. CDR3 protein: CASNPRGRMEQFF. The CDR3 nucleotides read TGTGCCAGCAACCCCAGGGGGCGGATGGAGCAGTTCTTC.

This chain links TRBV12-3 or TRBV12-4 with TRBJ2-5; possible D gene TRBD2, 6 bases. This CDR3 is 12 amino acids long. The V end was cut by 8 bases, the J end by 6 bases, with 13 bases between. The CDR3 protein is CASPRDRKTQYF. CDR3 nucleotides: TGTGCCAGCCCGCGGGACCGCAAGACCCAGTACTTC.

The chain couples TRBV2 to TRBJ1-4, with 7 nucleotides matching TRBD1. CDR3 length: 15 residues. J gave up 7 bases and V 4 bases, and 9 bases lay outside the gene matches. The germline gives CDR1 SNHLY, CDR2 FYNNEI. The CDR3 DNA sequence: TGTGCCAGCAGTGCCAGACAGGGTTTTGGTGAAAAACTGTTTTTT. Its translation: CASSARQGFGEKLFF. The variable domain in full, with the rest retrieved from reference TRBV2 and TRBJ1-4, is EPEVTQTPSHQVTQMGQEVILRCVPISNHLYFYWYRQILGQKVEFLVSFYNNEISEKSEIFDDQFSVERPDGSNFTLKIRSTKLEDSAMYFCASSARQGFGEKLFFGSGTQLSVL.

CDR3 DNA sequence: TGTGCCAGCAGCTTTCCCAGGGGAAGAAACTATGGCTACACCTTC. Its protein is CASSFPRGRNYGYTF. The chain couples TRBV9 to TRBJ1-2; D is possibly TRBD1 (6 bases). V gave up 4 bases and J gave up 2 bases, with 15 bases separating them. CDR3 length: 15 amino acids. Per germline, CDR1 SGDLS and CDR2 YYNGEE.

CDR3 in amino acids: CASSSSRDRAYNEQFF. CDR3 coding DNA: TGTGCCAGCAGCTCGAGCCGGGACAGGGCCTACAATGAGCAGTTCTTC. The rearrangement joins TRBV5-6 to TRBJ2-1; TRBD1 matches 9 bases. Looked up from germline, CDR1 is SGHDT and CDR2 is YYEEEE. With 3 bases clipped from V and 2 bases from J, the junction kept 6 bases outside the gene matches. The length of the CDR3 is 16 residues. Looking up the rest from reference TRBV5-6 and TRBJ2-1 gives the full variable domain: DAGVTQSPTHLIKTRGQQVTLRCSPKSGHDTVSWYQQALGQGPQFIFQYYEEEERQRGNFPDRFSGHQFPNYSSELNVNALLLGDSALYLCASSSSRDRAYNEQFFGPGTRLTVL.

J is TRBJ2-2 and V is TRBV6-5; no reliable D call. V lost 7 bases and J 0 bases, leaving 12 bases between the germline ends. The CDR3 is made up of 15 amino acids. CDR1 MNHEY and CDR2 SVGAGI come from the germline V gene. As DNA, the CDR3 is TGTGCCAGCACTAGTGCCGACCCGAACACCGGGGAGCTGTTTTTT. As protein: CASTSADPNTGELFF.

The rearrangement links TRBV5-1 to TRBJ1-2; the D gene is possibly TRBD1 (5 bases). The CDR3 consists of 16 residues. Trimming removed 1 base from V and 4 bases from J, with 17 bases in between. The germline V gene encodes CDR1 SGHRS and CDR2 YFSETQ. The chain's CDR3 is CASSLIGGDQTYGYTF. DNA for the CDR3: TGCGCCAGCAGCTTGATCGGAGGGGATCAGACCTATGGCTACACCTTC.